This T cell receptor (beta chain) was captured in a study of T cell repertoires in cytomegalovirus infection. MiXCR was run by TCRdb on the reads, yielding one entry per CDR3 protein. The table lists some 590,000 distinct CDR3 sequences, around 40% of them singletons. The V gene's germline CDR1 is SGHTA and CDR2 FQGNSA. V shed 5 bases, J shed 0 bases, and the junction held 7 bases outside the gene matches. The CDR3 is made up of 16 amino acids. This clonotype appeared a few times. The antigen is not known. V and J are TRBV7-2 and TRBJ2-1; 7 nucleotides align to TRBD2. The receptor was isolated from a human donor in good health (CMV status not recorded). Some clones in this sample may be carry-over from other donors' samples. Sequenced material: cultured PBMCs, taken from culture after CMV antigen stimulation. CDR3 region: CASSLSGESSYNEQFF. CDR3 in DNA: TGTGCCAGCAGCCTCAGCGGGGAGAGCTCCTACAATGAGCAGTTCTTC.